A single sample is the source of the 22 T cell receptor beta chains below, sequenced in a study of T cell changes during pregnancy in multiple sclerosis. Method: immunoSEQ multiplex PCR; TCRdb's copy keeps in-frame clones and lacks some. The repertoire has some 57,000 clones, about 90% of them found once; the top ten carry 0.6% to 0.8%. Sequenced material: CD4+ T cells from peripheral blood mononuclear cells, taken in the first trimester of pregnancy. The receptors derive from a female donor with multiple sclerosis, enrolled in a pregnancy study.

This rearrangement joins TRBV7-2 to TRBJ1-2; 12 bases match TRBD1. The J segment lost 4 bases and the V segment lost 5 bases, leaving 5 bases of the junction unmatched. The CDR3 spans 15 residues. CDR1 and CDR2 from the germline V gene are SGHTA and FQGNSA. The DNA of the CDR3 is TGTGCCAGCAGCGAAGGGACAGGGGGCGTCTATGGCTACACCTTC. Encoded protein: CASSEGTGGVYGYTF. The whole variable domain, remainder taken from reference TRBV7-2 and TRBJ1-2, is GAGVSQSPSNKVTEKGKDVELRCDPISGHTALYWYRQSLGQGLEFLIYFQGNSAPDKSGLPSDRFSAERTGGSVSTLTIQRTQQEDSAVYLCASSEGTGGVYGYTFGSGTRLTVV.

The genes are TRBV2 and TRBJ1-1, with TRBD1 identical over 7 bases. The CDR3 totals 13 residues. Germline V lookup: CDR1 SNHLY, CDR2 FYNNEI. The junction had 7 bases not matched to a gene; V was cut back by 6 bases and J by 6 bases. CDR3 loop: CASRRGPAAEAFF. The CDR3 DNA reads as TGTGCCAGCAGGAGGGGGCCGGCGGCTGAAGCTTTCTTT.

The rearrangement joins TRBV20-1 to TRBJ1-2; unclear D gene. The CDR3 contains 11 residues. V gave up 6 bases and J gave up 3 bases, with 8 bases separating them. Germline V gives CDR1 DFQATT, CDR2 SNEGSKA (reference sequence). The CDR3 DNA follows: TGCAGTGCAACCAGTCACTATGGCTACACCTTC. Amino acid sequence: CSATSHYGYTF.

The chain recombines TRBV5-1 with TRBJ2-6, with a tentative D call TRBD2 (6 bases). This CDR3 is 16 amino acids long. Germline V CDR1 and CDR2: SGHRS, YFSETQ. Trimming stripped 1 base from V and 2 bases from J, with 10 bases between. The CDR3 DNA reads TGCGCCAGCAGCTTGTATGGGGGGACTGGGGCCAACGTCCTGACTTTC. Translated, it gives CASSLYGGTGANVLTF.

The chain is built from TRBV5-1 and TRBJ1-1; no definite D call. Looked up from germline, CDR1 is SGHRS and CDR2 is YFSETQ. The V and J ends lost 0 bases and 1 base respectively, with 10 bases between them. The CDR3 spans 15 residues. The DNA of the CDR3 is TGCGCCAGCAGCTTGGAGTCCCTATCGAACACTGAAGCTTTCTTT. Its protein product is CASSLESLSNTEAFF.

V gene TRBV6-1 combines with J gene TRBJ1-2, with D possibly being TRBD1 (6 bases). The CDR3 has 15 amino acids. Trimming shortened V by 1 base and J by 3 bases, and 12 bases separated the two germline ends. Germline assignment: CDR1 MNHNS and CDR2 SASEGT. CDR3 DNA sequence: TGTGCCAGCAGTGAAGTATGGGGGGGCTACTATGGCTACACCTTC. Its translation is CASSEVWGGYYGYTF.

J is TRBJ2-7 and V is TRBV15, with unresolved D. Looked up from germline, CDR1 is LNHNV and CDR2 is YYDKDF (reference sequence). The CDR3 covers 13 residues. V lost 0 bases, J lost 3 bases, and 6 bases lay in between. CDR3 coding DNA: TGTGCCACCAGCAGAGATTACAACTACGAGCAGTACTTC. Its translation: CATSRDYNYEQYF.

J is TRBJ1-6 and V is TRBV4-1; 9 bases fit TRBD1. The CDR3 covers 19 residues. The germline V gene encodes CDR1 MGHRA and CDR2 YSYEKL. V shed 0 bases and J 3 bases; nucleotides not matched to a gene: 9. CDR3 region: CASSQELDTGGRYNSPLHF. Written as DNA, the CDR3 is TGCGCCAGCAGCCAAGAATTGGACACAGGGGGCCGCTATAATTCACCCCTCCACTTT.

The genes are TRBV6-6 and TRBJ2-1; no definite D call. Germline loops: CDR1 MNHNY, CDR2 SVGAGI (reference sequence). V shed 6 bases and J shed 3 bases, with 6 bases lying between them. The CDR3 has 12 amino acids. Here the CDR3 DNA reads TGTGCCAGCAGCCCCAGCTACAATGAGCAGTTCTTC. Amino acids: CASSPSYNEQFF.

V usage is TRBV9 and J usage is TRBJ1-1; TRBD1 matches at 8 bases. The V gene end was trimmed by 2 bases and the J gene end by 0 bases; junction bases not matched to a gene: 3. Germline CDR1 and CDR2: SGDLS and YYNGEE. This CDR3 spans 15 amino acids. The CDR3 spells CASSVRQGMNTEAFF. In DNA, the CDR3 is TGTGCCAGCAGCGTCCGACAGGGGATGAACACTGAAGCTTTCTTT.

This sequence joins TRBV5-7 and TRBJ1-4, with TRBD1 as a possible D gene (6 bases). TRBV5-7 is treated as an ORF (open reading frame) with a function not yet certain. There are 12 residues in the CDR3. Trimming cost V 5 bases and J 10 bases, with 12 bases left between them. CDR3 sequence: CASRYRVAKLFF. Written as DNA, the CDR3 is TGTGCCAGCAGATACAGGGTAGCAAAACTGTTTTTT.

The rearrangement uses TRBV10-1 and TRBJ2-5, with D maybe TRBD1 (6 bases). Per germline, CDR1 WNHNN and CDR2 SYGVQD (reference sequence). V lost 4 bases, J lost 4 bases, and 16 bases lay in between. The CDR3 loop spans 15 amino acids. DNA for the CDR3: TGCGCCAGCAGTGGTTTCAGGGGATTAGCAGAGACCCAGTACTTC. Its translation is CASSGFRGLAETQYF.

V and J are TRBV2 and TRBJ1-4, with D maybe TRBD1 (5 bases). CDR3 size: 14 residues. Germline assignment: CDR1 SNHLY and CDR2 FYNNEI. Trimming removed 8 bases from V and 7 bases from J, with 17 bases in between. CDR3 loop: CASQWGGSAEKLFF. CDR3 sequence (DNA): TGTGCCAGCCAGTGGGGGGGGAGTGCTGAAAAACTGTTTTTT.

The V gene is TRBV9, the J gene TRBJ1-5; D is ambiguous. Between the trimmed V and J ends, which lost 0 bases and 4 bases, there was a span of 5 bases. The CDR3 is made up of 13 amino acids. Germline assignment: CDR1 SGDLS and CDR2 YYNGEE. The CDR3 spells CASSVAPNQPQHF. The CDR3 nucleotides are TGTGCCAGCAGCGTAGCCCCTAATCAGCCCCAGCATTTT.

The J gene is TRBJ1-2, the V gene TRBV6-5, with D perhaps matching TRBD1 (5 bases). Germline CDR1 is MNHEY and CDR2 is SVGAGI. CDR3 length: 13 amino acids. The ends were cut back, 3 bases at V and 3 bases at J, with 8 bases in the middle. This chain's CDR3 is CASSYQGHYGYTF. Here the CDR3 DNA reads TGTGCCAGCAGTTATCAGGGTCACTATGGCTACACCTTC.

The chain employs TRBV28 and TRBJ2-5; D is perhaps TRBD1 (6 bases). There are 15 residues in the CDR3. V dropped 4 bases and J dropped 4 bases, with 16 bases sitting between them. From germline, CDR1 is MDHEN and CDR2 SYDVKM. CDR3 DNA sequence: TGTGCCAGCAGTTCCGTACAGGGTATTGCAGAGACCCAGTACTTC. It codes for CASSSVQGIAETQYF.

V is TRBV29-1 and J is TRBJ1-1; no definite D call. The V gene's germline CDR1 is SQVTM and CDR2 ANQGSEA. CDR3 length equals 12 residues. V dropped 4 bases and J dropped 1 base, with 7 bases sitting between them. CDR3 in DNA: TGCAGCGTTGTCCCAGGGAACACTGAAGCTTTCTTT. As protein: CSVVPGNTEAFF.

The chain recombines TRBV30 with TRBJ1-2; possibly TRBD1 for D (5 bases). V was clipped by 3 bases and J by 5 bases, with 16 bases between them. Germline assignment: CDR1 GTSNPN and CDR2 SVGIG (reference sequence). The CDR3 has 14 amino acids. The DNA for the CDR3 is TGTGCCTGGAGCCTGGGGGGTAGCCTATATGGCTACACCTTC. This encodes CAWSLGGSLYGYTF.

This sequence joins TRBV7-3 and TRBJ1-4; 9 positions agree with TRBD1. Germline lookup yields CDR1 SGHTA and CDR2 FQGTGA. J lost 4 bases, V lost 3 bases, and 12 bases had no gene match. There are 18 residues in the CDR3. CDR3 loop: CASSFFLGTGPNNEKLFF. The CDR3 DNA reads TGTGCCAGCAGCTTTTTTCTCGGGACAGGGCCCAATAATGAAAAACTGTTTTTT.

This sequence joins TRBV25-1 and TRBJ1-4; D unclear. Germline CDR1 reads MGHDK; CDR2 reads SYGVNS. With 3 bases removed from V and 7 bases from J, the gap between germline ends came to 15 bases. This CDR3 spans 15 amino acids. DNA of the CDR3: TGTGCCAGCAGTGACCCTGAGGCTCGTATTGAAAAACTGTTTTTT. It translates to CASSDPEARIEKLFF. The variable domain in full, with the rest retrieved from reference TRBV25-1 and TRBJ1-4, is EADIYQTPRYLVIGTGKKITLECSQTMGHDKMYWYQQDPGMELHLIHYSYGVNSTEKGDLSSESTVSRIRTEHFPLTLESARPSHTSQYLCASSDPEARIEKLFFGSGTQLSVL.

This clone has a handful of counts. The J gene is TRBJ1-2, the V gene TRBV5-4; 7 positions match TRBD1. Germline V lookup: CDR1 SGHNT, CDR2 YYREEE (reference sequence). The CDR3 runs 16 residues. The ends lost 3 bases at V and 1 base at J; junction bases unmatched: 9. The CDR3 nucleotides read TGTGCCAGCAGCTGGGAGTTGGGACAGCATAACTATGGCTACACCTTC. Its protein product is CASSWELGQHNYGYTF.

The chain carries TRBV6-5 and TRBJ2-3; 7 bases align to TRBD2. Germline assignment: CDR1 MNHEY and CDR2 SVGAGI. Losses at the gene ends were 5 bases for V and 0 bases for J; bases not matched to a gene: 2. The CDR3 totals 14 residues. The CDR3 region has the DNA TGTGCCAGCAGTGGCGGGGGTAGCACAGATACGCAGTATTTT. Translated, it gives CASSGGGSTDTQYF.